This T cell receptor beta chain is from a study of technical replicates of blood from a few donors. Data came from immunoSEQ multiplex PCR; TCRdb stores just in-frame clones and leaves some out. The sample records approximately 87,000 clones, roughly 95% being singletons. The V and J ends lost 1 base and 5 bases, in that order; junction bases with no gene match: 11. Germline lookup yields CDR1 SGDLS and CDR2 YYNGEE. This CDR3 spans 17 amino acids. Material for sequencing was T cells isolated from PBMCs. This chain joins TRBV9 and TRBJ2-1; TRBD2 agrees at 8 bases. The sequence was obtained from a human donor in good health. CDR3 residues: CASSVTGRAGVHNEQFF. The CDR3 nucleotides read TGTGCCAGCAGCGTAACGGGCCGAGCGGGAGTACACAATGAGCAGTTCTTC.